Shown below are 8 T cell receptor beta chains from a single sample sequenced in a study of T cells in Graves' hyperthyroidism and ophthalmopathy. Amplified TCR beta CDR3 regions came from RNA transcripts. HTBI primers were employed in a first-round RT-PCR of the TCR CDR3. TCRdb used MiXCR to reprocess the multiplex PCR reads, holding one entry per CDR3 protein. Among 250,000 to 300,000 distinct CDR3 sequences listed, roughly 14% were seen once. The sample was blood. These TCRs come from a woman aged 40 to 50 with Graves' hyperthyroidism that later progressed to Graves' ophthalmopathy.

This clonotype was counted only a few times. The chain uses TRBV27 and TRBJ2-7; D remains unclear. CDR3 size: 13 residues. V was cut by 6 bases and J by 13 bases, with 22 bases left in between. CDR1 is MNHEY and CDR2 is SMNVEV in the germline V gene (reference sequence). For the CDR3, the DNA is TGTGCCAGCAGCTCTACCCCCATAACCCCAGCATACTTC. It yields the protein CASSSTPITPAYF.

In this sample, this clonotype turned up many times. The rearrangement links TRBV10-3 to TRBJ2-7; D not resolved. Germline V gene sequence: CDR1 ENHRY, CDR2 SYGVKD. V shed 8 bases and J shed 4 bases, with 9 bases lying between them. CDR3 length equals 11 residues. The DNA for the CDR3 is TGTGCCATCGGGGTGGGGTACGAGCAGTACTTC. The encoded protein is CAIGVGYEQYF.

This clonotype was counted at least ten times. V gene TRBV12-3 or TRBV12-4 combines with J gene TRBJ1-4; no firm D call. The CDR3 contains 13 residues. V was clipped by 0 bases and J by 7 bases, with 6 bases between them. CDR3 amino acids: CASSLAPSEKLFF. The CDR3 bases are TGTGCCAGCAGTTTAGCGCCAAGTGAAAAACTGTTTTTT.

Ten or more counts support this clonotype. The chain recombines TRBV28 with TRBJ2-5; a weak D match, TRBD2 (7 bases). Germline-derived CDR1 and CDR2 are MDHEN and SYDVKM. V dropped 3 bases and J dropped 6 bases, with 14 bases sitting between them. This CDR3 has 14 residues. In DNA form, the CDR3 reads TGTGCCAGCAGTTTTCGGGGGGCTCTGAAGACCCAGTACTTC. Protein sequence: CASSFRGALKTQYF.

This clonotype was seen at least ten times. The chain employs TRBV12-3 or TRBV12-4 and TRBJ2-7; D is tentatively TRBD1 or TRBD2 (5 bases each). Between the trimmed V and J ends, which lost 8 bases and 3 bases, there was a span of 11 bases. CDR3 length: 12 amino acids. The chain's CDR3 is CASRGPNYEQYF. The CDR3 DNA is TGTGCCAGCCGGGGACCGAACTACGAGCAGTACTTC.

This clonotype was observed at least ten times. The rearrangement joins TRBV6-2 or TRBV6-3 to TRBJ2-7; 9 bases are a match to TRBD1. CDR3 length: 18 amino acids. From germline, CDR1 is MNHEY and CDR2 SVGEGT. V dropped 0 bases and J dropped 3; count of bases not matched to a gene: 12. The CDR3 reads CASSYSYYRGQGIYEQYF. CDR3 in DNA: TGTGCCAGCAGTTACTCATACTATAGGGGACAGGGCATCTACGAGCAGTACTTC.

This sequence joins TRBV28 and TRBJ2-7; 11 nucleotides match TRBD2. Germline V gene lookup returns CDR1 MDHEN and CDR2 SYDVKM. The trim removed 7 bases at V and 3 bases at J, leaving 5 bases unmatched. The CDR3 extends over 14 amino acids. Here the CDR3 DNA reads TGTGCCAGCAACCTCGGGACTAGCGGCTACGAGCAGTACTTC. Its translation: CASNLGTSGYEQYF.

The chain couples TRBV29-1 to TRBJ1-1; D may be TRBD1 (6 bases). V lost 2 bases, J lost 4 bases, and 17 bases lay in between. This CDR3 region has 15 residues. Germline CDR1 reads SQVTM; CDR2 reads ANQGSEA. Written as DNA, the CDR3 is TGCAGCGTTGAACTATTTGGACAGCAGTTCACTGAAGCTTTCTTT. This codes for CSVELFGQQFTEAFF.